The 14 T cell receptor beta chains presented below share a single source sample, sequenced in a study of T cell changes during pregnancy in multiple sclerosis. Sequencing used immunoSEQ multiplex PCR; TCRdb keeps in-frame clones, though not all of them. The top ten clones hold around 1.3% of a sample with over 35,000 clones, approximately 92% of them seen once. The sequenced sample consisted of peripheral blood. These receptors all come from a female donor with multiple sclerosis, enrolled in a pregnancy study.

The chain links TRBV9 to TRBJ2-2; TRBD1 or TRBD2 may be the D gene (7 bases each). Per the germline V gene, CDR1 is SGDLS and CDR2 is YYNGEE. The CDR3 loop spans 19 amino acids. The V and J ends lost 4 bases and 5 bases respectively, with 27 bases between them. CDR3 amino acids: CASSPLREGALLGTGELFF. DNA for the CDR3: TGTGCCAGCAGCCCACTGAGGGAGGGGGCGCTTTTAGGGACCGGGGAGCTGTTTTTT. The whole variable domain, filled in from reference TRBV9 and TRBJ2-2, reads DSGVTQTPKHLITATGQRVTLRCSPRSGDLSVYWYQQSLDQGLQFLIQYYNGEERAKGNILERFSAQQFPDLHSELNLSSLELGDSALYFCASSPLREGALLGTGELFFGEGSRLTVL.

CDR3: CASMGQGNLQGNTIYF. For the CDR3, the DNA is TGTGCCAGCATGGGGCAGGGCAACCTCCAAGGAAACACCATATATTTT. V and J are TRBV2 and TRBJ1-3, with D possibly matching TRBD1 (5 bases). CDR1 SNHLY and CDR2 FYNNEI come from the germline V gene. Trimming removed 7 bases from V and 4 bases from J, with 20 bases in between. The CDR3 is 16 amino acids.

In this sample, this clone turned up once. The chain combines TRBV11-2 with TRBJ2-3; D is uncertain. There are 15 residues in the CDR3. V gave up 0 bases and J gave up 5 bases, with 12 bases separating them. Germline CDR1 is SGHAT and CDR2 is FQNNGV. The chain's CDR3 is CASSLEGRAGDTQYF. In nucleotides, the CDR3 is TGTGCCAGCAGCTTAGAAGGAAGGGCCGGAGATACGCAGTATTTT.

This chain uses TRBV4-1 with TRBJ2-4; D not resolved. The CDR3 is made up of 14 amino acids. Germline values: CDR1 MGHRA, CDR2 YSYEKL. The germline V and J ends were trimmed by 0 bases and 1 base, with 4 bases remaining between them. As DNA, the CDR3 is TGCGCCAGCAGCCAAGAGAGGGCCAAAAACATTCAGTACTTC. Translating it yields CASSQERAKNIQYF.

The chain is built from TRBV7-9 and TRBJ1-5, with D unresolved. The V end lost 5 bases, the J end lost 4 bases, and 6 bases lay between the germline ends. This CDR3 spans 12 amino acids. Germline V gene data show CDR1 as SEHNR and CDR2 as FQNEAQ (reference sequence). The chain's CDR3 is CASSQDNQPQHF. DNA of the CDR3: TGTGCCAGCAGCCAGGATAATCAGCCCCAGCATTTT.

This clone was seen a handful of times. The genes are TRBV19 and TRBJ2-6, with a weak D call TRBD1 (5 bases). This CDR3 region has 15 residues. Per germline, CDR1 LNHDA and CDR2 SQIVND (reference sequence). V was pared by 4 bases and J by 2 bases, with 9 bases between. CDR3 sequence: CASSKTGAGANVLTF. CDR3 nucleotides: TGTGCCAGTAGTAAAACAGGAGCTGGGGCCAACGTCCTGACTTTC.

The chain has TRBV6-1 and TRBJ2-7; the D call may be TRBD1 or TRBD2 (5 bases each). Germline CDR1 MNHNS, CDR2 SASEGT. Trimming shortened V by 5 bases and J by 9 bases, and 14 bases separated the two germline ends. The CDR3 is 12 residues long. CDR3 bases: TGTGCCAGCAGTTTGGGGGTGGGTGTGCAGTACTTC. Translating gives CASSLGVGVQYF.

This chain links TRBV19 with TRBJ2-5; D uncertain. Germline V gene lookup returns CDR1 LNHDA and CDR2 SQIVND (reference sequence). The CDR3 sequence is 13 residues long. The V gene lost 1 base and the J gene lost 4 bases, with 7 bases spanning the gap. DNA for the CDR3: TGTGCCAGTAGTATAGGTCATGTAGAGACCCAGTACTTC. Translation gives CASSIGHVETQYF. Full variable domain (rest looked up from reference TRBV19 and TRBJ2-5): DGGITQSPKYLFRKEGQNVTLSCEQNLNHDAMYWYRQDPGQGLRLIYYSQIVNDFQKGDIAEGYSVSREKKESFPLTVTSAQKNPTAFYLCASSIGHVETQYFGPGTRLLVL.

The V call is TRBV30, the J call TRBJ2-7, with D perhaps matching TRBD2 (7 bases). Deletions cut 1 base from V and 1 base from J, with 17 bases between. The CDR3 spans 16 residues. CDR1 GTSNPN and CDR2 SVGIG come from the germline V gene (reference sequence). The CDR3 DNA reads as TGTGCCTGGAGTGCCCGTCCCGGGGGGCAGTCCTACGAGCAGTACTTC. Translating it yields CAWSARPGGQSYEQYF.

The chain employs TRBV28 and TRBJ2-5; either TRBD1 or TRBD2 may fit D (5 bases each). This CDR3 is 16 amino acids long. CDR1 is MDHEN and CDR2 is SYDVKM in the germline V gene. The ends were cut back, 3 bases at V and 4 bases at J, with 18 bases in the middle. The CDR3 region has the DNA TGTGCCAGCAGTTTCTCCAGGGACGGTTGGGGAGAGACCCAGTACTTC. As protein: CASSFSRDGWGETQYF.

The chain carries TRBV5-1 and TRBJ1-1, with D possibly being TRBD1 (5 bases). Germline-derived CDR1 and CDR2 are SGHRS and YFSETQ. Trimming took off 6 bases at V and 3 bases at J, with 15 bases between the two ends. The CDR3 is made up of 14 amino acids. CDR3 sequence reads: CASKGPSTYTEAFF. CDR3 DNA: TGCGCCAGCAAGGGACCTTCTACGTACACTGAAGCTTTCTTT.

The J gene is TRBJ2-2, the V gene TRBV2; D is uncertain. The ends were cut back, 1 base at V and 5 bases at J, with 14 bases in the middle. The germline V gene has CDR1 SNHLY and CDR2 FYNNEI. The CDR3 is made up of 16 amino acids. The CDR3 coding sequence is TGTGCCAGCAGTGAAGACCCAGCGACGTGGACCGGGGAGCTGTTTTTT. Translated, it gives CASSEDPATWTGELFF.

DNA for the CDR3: TGTGCCAGTAGGATGGAGGACACAGATACGCAGTATTTT. Residues: CASRMEDTDTQYF. The chain has TRBV19 and TRBJ2-3; D perhaps matches TRBD2 (5 bases). The germline V and J ends were trimmed by 6 bases and 2 bases, with 9 bases remaining between them. CDR1 is LNHDA, CDR2 SQIVND, per germline (reference sequence). The CDR3 has 13 residues.

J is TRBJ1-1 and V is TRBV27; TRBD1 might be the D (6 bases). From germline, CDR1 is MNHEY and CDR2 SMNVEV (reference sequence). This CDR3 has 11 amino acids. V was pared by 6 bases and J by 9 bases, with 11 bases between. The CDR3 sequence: CASRTQGKAFF. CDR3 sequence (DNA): TGTGCCAGCAGGACCCAGGGGAAAGCTTTCTTT.